This T cell receptor (beta chain) was profiled in a study of blood T cell repertoires in COVID-19. In the original processing: Reference gene primers were amplified, and this amplification served to estimate nucleated cell counts. Profiling relied on immunoSEQ multiplex PCR, and the TCRdb table lists in-frame clones only, not all of them. Clonal size and the V and J genes are those of that table, whereas D and trimming came from the DNA. The sample records around 79,000 clones, about 89% being singletons. Germline CDR1 reads LGHNA; CDR2 reads YSLEER. With 0 bases removed from V and 10 bases from J, the gap between germline ends came to 9 bases. The length of the CDR3 is 13 residues.

The clonotype was recovered from a man between 65 and 85 years old with active or convalescent COVID-19. V is TRBV4-3 and J is TRBJ2-2; D not certain. Sequencing input: peripheral blood. CDR3 amino acids: CASSQDQYVELFF. CDR3 coding DNA: TGCGCCAGCAGCCAAGATCAGTATGTGGAGCTGTTTTTT.